Listed below are T cell receptor beta chains from one sample, sequenced in a study of blood T cell repertoires in COVID-19. The method was immunoSEQ multiplex PCR; TCRdb's version includes in-frame clones alone and lacks a portion of them. Counted here are 330,000 or so clones, roughly 87% occurring once; the ten biggest clones make up 3%. Sequencing was performed on PBMCs or T cells enriched from blood (not recorded which). Receptor source: a young woman who had recovered from COVID-19. Both conserved end residues are part of each CDR3. The order of the fields is clone size, D gene, V gene, J gene, CDR3 DNA, CDR3 protein. A D gene is named only where the DNA matches it firmly. Size is omitted from some rows. Given values are once, few, many or a class for expanded clones.

NA	NA	TRBV27	TRBJ2-3	TGTGCCAGCAGTTTGGTGACTCAATTCCCAGATACGCAGTATTTT	CASSLVTQFPDTQYF
NA	NA	TRBV7-9	TRBJ2-5	TGTGCCAGCAGCTTAGCCTCGGAGACCCAGTACTTC	CASSLASETQYF
NA	NA	TRBV12-3/TRBV12-4	TRBJ2-1	TGTGCCAGCAGTCTGGGGAGTGACAATGAGCAGTTCTTC	CASSLGSDNEQFF
few	NA	TRBV27	TRBJ1-4	TGTGCCAGCAGATCCTGGGGGGGGGAGGAGAAGGAAAAACTGTTTTTT	CASRSWGGEEKEKLFF
few	NA	TRBV2	TRBJ1-1	TGTGCCAGCAGTGAACAGGTGAACACTGAAGCTTTCTTT	CASSEQVNTEAFF
once	NA	TRBV18	TRBJ1-4	TGTGCCAGCTCAGCCCAGGCTCAGGGGTTGGAACTGTTTTTT	CASSAQAQGLELFF
NA	TRBD2	TRBV11-2	TRBJ2-1	TGTGCCAGCAGCTTATTGCCTAGCGGGATGGGGGATGAGCAGTTCTTC	CASSLLPSGMGDEQFF
once	NA	TRBV5-1	TRBJ2-7	TGCGCCAGCAGCTTGGCAGGGCTGGCGTCCTACGAGCAGTACTTC	CASSLAGLASYEQYF
NA	TRBD2	TRBV3-1/TRBV3-2	TRBJ2-2	TGTGCCAGCAGCAAGAAAGGGACTAGCTTAGTGACCGGGGAGCTGTTTTTT	CASSKKGTSLVTGELFF
NA	TRBD1	TRBV11-3	TRBJ2-1	TGTGCCAGCAGCTTAGATCAGGGGGGGACAGGGGTGTACAATGAGCAGTTCTTC	CASSLDQGGTGVYNEQFF
NA	NA	TRBV20-1	TRBJ2-1	TGCAGTGCTAGCTCTCTCAATGAGCAGTTCTTC	CSASSLNEQFF
NA	NA	TRBV20-1	TRBJ1-2	TGCAGTGCTAGTGACAATAACTATGGCTACACCTTC	CSASDNNYGYTF
NA	TRBD2	TRBV27	TRBJ2-1	TGTGCCAGCAGTTTGACCAACGGGACTAGCGGGAACGATGAGCAGTTCTTC	CASSLTNGTSGNDEQFF
few	NA	TRBV29-1	TRBJ1-2	TGCAGCGTTGTATCGGGGGATGGCTACACCTTC	CSVVSGDGYTF
NA	NA	TRBV9	TRBJ1-2	TGTGCCAGCAGCGTAGGAGGAGGAACCACTAACTATGGCTACACCTTC	CASSVGGGTTNYGYTF
NA	TRBD1	TRBV19	TRBJ1-5	TGTGCCAGTAGGAGGACAGGGGAGGAATATGGGTATAGCAATCAGCCCCAGCATTTT	CASRRTGEEYGYSNQPQHF
NA	NA	TRBV6-5	TRBJ2-7	TGTGCCAGCAGTCGACAGGGAGGTTCCTACGAGCAGTACTTC	CASSRQGGSYEQYF
NA	NA	TRBV7-3	TRBJ1-1	TGTGCCAGCAGCTTATTGGGTAGGGAGACTGAAGCTTTCTTT	CASSLLGRETEAFF
NA	TRBD2	TRBV15	TRBJ2-7	TGTGCCACCGGATCTAGACTAGCGGGAGAAAACGAGCAGTACTTC	CATGSRLAGENEQYF
NA	NA	TRBV21-1	TRBJ1-5	TGTGCCAGCAGCACTCTCTATAGCAATCAGCCCCAGCATTTT	CASSTLYSNQPQHF
NA	NA	TRBV3-1/TRBV3-2	TRBJ2-7	TGTGCCAGCAGCCAAGATATCAGGACTACCTACGAGCAGTACTTC	CASSQDIRTTYEQYF
NA	TRBD1	TRBV19	TRBJ1-6	TGTGCCGCAAAGCCTAAGTCGACAGGGGCCAATTCACCCCTCCACTTT	CAAKPKSTGANSPLHF
NA	TRBD1	TRBV11-2	TRBJ2-7	TGTGCCAGCAGCCTAGACAGGGGTTACGAGCAGTACTTC	CASSLDRGYEQYF
NA	NA	TRBV9	TRBJ1-6	TGTGCCAGCAGCGTAAGGGCGGGGGAAAATTCACCCCTCCACTTT	CASSVRAGENSPLHF
NA	NA	TRBV6-2/TRBV6-3	TRBJ1-5	TGTGCCAGCAGTTACGGGCCGGGGGGAGATCAGCCCCAGCATTTT	CASSYGPGGDQPQHF
NA	TRBD1	TRBV6-5	TRBJ1-2	TGTGCCAGCAGAGTCGACAGGGGGGACTATGGCTACACCTTC	CASRVDRGDYGYTF
NA	NA	TRBV7-2	TRBJ1-5	TGTGCCAGCAGCTTAACTATAAGGGAAGGAGGTCAGCCCCAGCATTTT	CASSLTIREGGQPQHF
NA	NA	TRBV19	TRBJ2-2	TGTGCCAGTAGTAGCCTAGCACCCGGGGAGCTGTTTTTT	CASSSLAPGELFF
NA	TRBD2	TRBV19	TRBJ2-7	TGTGCCAGTGCTCCTCAAAGCGGGAGGCCCTACGAGCAGTACTTC	CASAPQSGRPYEQYF
NA	TRBD1	TRBV7-3	TRBJ1-1	TGTGCCAGCAGCAGGACTGACAGGGGGCTCACTGAAGCTTTCTTT	CASSRTDRGLTEAFF
once	NA	TRBV6-6	TRBJ1-4	TGTGCCAGCACTAAACAGGGCTCTAATGAAAAACTGTTTTTT	CASTKQGSNEKLFF
NA	NA	TRBV28	TRBJ2-1	TGTGCCAGCAGCCTGGGACTCGTTTACAATGAGCAGTTCTTC	CASSLGLVYNEQFF
NA	NA	TRBV9	TRBJ1-6	TGTGCCAGCAGCGTGCTGGGAGGTTCACCCCTCCACTTT	CASSVLGGSPLHF
NA	TRBD1	TRBV27	TRBJ2-7	TGTGCCAGCAGTACCCGGACAGGGACCTACGAGCAGTACTTC	CASSTRTGTYEQYF
once	TRBD1	TRBV7-7	TRBJ2-5	TGTGCTAGCAGCTTCGGACAGGGGGCAAAGACCCAGTACTTC	CASSFGQGAKTQYF
few	TRBD1	TRBV6-5	TRBJ2-3	TGTGCCAGCAGTCTACAGGGGAATACGCAGTATTTT	CASSLQGNTQYF
few	NA	TRBV11-3	TRBJ2-1	TGTGCCAGCAGCTTTGAAAGACTAGGTGAGCAGTTCTTC	CASSFERLGEQFF
NA	NA	TRBV5-6	TRBJ2-3	TGTGCCAGCAGTTTTATCTACGGGACTCCTAGCACAGATACGCAGTATTTT	CASSFIYGTPSTDTQYF
NA	TRBD2	TRBV5-1	TRBJ2-1	TGCGCCAGTACTCCTCCGGGGACTAGCGCCCTGGGTGAGCAGTTCTTC	CASTPPGTSALGEQFF
NA	TRBD1	TRBV5-4	TRBJ2-3	TGTGCCAGCAGCGATCAGGACAGGAGCACAGATACGCAGTATTTT	CASSDQDRSTDTQYF
NA	NA	TRBV7-9	TRBJ1-1	TGTGCCAGCAGCTTTGGGAGTCAGAACACTGAAGCTTTCTTT	CASSFGSQNTEAFF
NA	TRBD1	TRBV27	TRBJ2-7	TGTGCCAGCAGTTTCTTTCCAGGGGGCGTCCACGAGCAGTACTTC	CASSFFPGGVHEQYF
NA	NA	TRBV2	TRBJ1-4	TGTGCCAGCAGCCTCAGGTGGGGGGATGAAAAACTGTTTTTT	CASSLRWGDEKLFF
NA	NA	TRBV19	TRBJ2-6	TGTGCCAGTAGTTCTACCTGGGGCCGTGGGGCCAACGTCCTGACTTTC	CASSSTWGRGANVLTF
NA	TRBD2	TRBV29-1	TRBJ2-3	TGCAGCGTTGACTCCCTTGCCAGACTAGCGGGAGTAACAGATACGCAGTATTTT	CSVDSLARLAGVTDTQYF
NA	NA	TRBV5-1	TRBJ1-1	TGCGCCAGCAGCTTGGGGCCGGGGAACACTGAAGCTTTCTTT	CASSLGPGNTEAFF
NA	TRBD1	TRBV9	TRBJ1-5	TGTGCCAGCAGCGAAGGACAGGGGTATCAGCCCCAGCATTTT	CASSEGQGYQPQHF
NA	NA	TRBV3-1/TRBV3-2	TRBJ1-1	TGTGCCAGCAGCTCGGGGGTCCGGAACACTGAAGCTTTCTTT	CASSSGVRNTEAFF
NA	TRBD1	TRBV7-6	TRBJ1-4	TGTGCCAGCAGCTTACAGGAGCACAGGGGGCAAAGAACTGATGAAAAACTGTTTTTT	CASSLQEHRGQRTDEKLFF
NA	TRBD2	TRBV5-1	TRBJ2-1	TGCGCCAGCAGCTTGGATCTAGCGGGAGTCTACAATGAGCAGTTCTTC	CASSLDLAGVYNEQFF
NA	TRBD2	TRBV5-6	TRBJ2-7	TGTGCCAGCAGCTTGGTAAGCGGGAGCTCCTACGAGCAGTACTTC	CASSLVSGSSYEQYF
NA	NA	TRBV19	TRBJ2-1	TGTGCCAGTACCGGGGTCTTCGGCAATGAGCAGTTCTTC	CASTGVFGNEQFF
few	TRBD2	TRBV3-1/TRBV3-2	TRBJ2-7	TGTGCCAGCAGCCAAGGCGGGAGGGCCTCGGTCGGGCGCTACGAGCAGTACTTC	CASSQGGRASVGRYEQYF